Following are 30 T cell receptor beta chains from one sample sequenced in a study of T cells after yellow fever vaccination. TCRdb processed the 5' RACE reads anew with MiXCR; each CDR3 protein has one entry. Of roughly 49,000 distinct CDR3 sequences detected, 7.4% appear once; the ten largest clones hold less than 35%. The sample consisted of CD8+ T cells sorted from PBMCs, taken around 15 days after the first yellow fever vaccination. All receptors derive from a young man who received the YFV17D yellow fever vaccine.

This clonotype was seen ten or more times. The J gene is TRBJ1-5, the V gene TRBV18; unclear D gene. Looked up from germline, CDR1 is KGHSH and CDR2 is LQKENI. Between the trimmed V and J ends, which lost 2 bases and 6 bases, there was a span of 11 bases. CDR3 size: 14 residues. This chain's CDR3 is CASSPDRFSQPQHF. CDR3 sequence (DNA): TGTGCCAGCTCACCAGATCGGTTCTCTCAGCCCCAGCATTTT.

This clonotype was recorded many times. J is TRBJ1-2 and V is TRBV7-9, with D tentatively TRBD1 (5 bases). The V end was cut by 5 bases, the J end by 4 bases, with 20 bases between. Germline CDR1 reads SEHNR; CDR2 reads FQNEAQ (reference sequence). This CDR3 has 16 amino acids. The CDR3 reads CASSTSTSGTLYGYTF. The CDR3 DNA is TGTGCCAGCAGCACAAGCACTTCCGGGACCCTCTATGGCTACACCTTC.

This clonotype was recorded at least ten times. This chain joins TRBV13 and TRBJ2-6; a possible D gene is TRBD1 (5 bases). The CDR3 runs to 14 residues. The V end lost 6 bases, the J end lost 4 bases, and 10 bases lay between the germline ends. Germline values: CDR1 PRHDT, CDR2 FYEKMQ (reference sequence). CDR3 DNA: TGTGCCAGCAGACCAGGGTTGGGGGCCAACGTCCTGACTTTC. It codes for CASRPGLGANVLTF.

In its sample, this clonotype was seen many times. The V and J genes are TRBV6-1 and TRBJ1-2, with D perhaps TRBD1 (6 bases). The length of the CDR3 is 15 residues. Germline CDR1 reads MNHNS; CDR2 reads SASEGT. V gave up 6 bases and J gave up 6 bases, with 20 bases separating them. DNA for the CDR3: TGTGCCAGCAGCTCTAGCCTCCGGGGGGCGCATGGCTACACCTTC. Translating it yields CASSSSLRGAHGYTF.

This clonotype was counted many times. The chain uses TRBV6-4 and TRBJ2-2; D is ambiguous. Germline loops: CDR1 MRHNA, CDR2 SNTAGT. The germline V and J ends were trimmed by 0 bases and 1 base, with 6 bases remaining between them. The CDR3 spans 15 residues. CDR3 DNA: TGTGCCAGCAGTGACTCGGAAGGGAACACCGGGGAGCTGTTTTTT. It yields the protein CASSDSEGNTGELFF.

This clonotype was counted ten times or more. J is TRBJ1-5 and V is TRBV24-1; D is undetermined. Germline assignment: CDR1 KGHDR and CDR2 SFDVKD. Trimming shortened V by 2 bases and J by 5 bases, and 9 bases separated the two germline ends. CDR3 length: 14 amino acids. CDR3 loop: CATSDWRRDQPQHF. Here the CDR3 DNA reads TGTGCCACCAGTGATTGGAGGAGGGATCAGCCCCAGCATTTT.

This clonotype came up many times. The CDR3 is CASSDWGSSYEQYV. The CDR3 DNA reads as TGTGCCAGCAGCGATTGGGGGAGCTCCTACGAGCAGTACGTC. V is TRBV7-9 and J is TRBJ2-7, with D perhaps assigned TRBD1 or TRBD2 (5 bases each). Per the germline V gene, CDR1 is SEHNR and CDR2 is FQNEAQ (reference sequence). The ends were cut back, 5 bases at V and 0 bases at J, with 11 bases in the middle. The CDR3 extends over 14 amino acids.

This clonotype was counted many times. The gene calls are TRBV2 and TRBJ2-4; TRBD1 is a possible D gene (6 bases). The V and J ends lost 0 bases and 7 bases respectively, with 10 bases between them. The CDR3 has 14 amino acids. Looked up from germline, CDR1 is SNHLY and CDR2 is FYNNEI. In DNA form, the CDR3 reads TGTGCCAGCAGTGAAGCGGCAGGGGTGAACATTCAGTACTTC. The encoded protein is CASSEAAGVNIQYF.

This clonotype showed up many times. This sequence joins TRBV28 and TRBJ2-7; D is undetermined. V shed 5 bases and J shed 2 bases, with 10 bases lying between them. Per germline, CDR1 MDHEN and CDR2 SYDVKM. The CDR3 sequence is 13 residues long. CDR3: CASSPTGPYEQYV. Here the CDR3 DNA reads TGTGCCAGCAGTCCGACCGGTCCCTACGAGCAGTACGTC.

This clonotype came up many times. The chain recombines TRBV11-1 with TRBJ1-5; D might be TRBD1 (5 bases). V was cut by 1 base and J by 2 bases, with 18 bases left in between. CDR1 and CDR2 from the germline V gene are SGHAT and FQDESV (reference sequence). The CDR3 extends over 18 amino acids. The CDR3 coding sequence is TGTGCCAGCAGCTTAGTCTATAAGGGCAGGGAGGGCAATCAGCCCCAGCATTTT. Protein product: CASSLVYKGREGNQPQHF.

This clonotype has ten or more counts. V usage is TRBV12-3 or TRBV12-4 and J usage is TRBJ2-2; TRBD1 agrees at 10 bases. The CDR3 totals 14 residues. With V trimmed by 7 bases and J by 6 bases, 5 bases remained unmatched. The CDR3 here is CASTGTGVPGELFF. The CDR3, as DNA: TGTGCCAGCACCGGGACAGGGGTCCCCGGGGAGCTGTTTTTT.

In its sample, this clonotype was seen a few times. This chain joins TRBV7-2 and TRBJ2-7, with D maybe TRBD2 (7 bases). V was shortened by 3 bases and J by 0 bases, with 12 bases between the two germline ends. Per germline, CDR1 SGHTA and CDR2 FQGNSA. The CDR3 spans 15 residues. The CDR3 DNA reads TGTGCCAGCAGCTTCGGCGGGGGCGACTCCTACGAGCAGTACTTC. It translates to CASSFGGGDSYEQYF.

The sample holds many counts of this clonotype. V gene TRBV4-1 combines with J gene TRBJ1-1; D is possibly TRBD1 (6 bases). Between the trimmed V and J ends, which lost 6 bases and 3 bases, there was a span of 14 bases. The germline V gene encodes CDR1 MGHRA and CDR2 YSYEKL. The CDR3 runs 14 residues. This CDR3 is CASSLGGGHTEAFF. CDR3 DNA sequence: TGCGCCAGCAGTCTCGGGGGCGGGCACACTGAAGCTTTCTTT.

This clonotype has a count of ten or more. J is TRBJ2-2 and V is TRBV9; D possibly corresponds to TRBD2 (5 bases). This CDR3 comprises 15 residues. The V and J ends lost 0 bases and 2 bases respectively, with 8 bases between them. The germline gives CDR1 SGDLS, CDR2 YYNGEE. The CDR3 bases are TGTGCCAGCAGCGTAGAGACTATCAACACCGGGGAGCTGTTTTTT. Protein product: CASSVETINTGELFF.

This clonotype showed up many times. CDR3 in amino acids: CASSLFPGGSNEKLFF. For the CDR3, the DNA is TGTGCCAGCAGTTTATTTCCCGGTGGGAGTAATGAAAAACTGTTTTTT. The V and J genes are TRBV12-3 or TRBV12-4 and TRBJ1-4, with D uncertain. Trimming cost V 2 bases and J 4 bases, with 14 bases left between them. This CDR3 has 16 amino acids.

Ten or more counts support this clonotype. This sequence joins TRBV29-1 and TRBJ2-2; D is unresolved. Trimming took off 8 bases at V and 6 bases at J, with 13 bases between the two ends. CDR1 SQVTM and CDR2 ANQGSEA come from the germline V gene. The CDR3 has 12 amino acids. The CDR3 DNA reads as TGCAGCCTCCGAGGTGCTGCCGGGGAGCTGTTTTTT. Translation gives CSLRGAAGELFF.

The rearrangement uses TRBV13 and TRBJ2-3; tentatively, D is TRBD1 (6 bases). Germline CDR1 is PRHDT and CDR2 is FYEKMQ (reference sequence). Trimming cost V 1 base and J 4 bases, with 18 bases left between them. This CDR3 region has 17 residues. CDR3 sequence: CASSLERSRGLPDTQYF. The DNA for the CDR3 is TGTGCCAGCAGCTTAGAACGGTCCAGGGGATTACCAGATACGCAGTATTTT.

Many counts were recorded for this clonotype. The rearrangement uses TRBV6-5 and TRBJ2-5, with D possibly matching TRBD2 (6 bases). The CDR3 is made up of 15 amino acids. The germline CDR1 and CDR2 sequences are MNHEY and SVGAGI. V was trimmed by 0 bases and J by 4 bases, leaving 12 bases between them. The CDR3 here is CASSYSGTAGETQYF. The CDR3 DNA follows: TGTGCCAGCAGTTACTCGGGGACTGCCGGAGAGACCCAGTACTTC.

This clonotype was detected only a few times. The chain is built from TRBV16 and TRBJ1-5; 11 bases fit TRBD1. V lost 0 bases to trimming and J lost 6 bases; unmatched junction nucleotides: 4. The CDR3 is made up of 16 amino acids. CDR1 and CDR2 from the germline V gene are KGHSY and FQNENV. The chain's CDR3 is CASSQSMGTGGQPQHF. CDR3 coding DNA: TGTGCCAGCAGCCAATCGATGGGGACAGGGGGTCAGCCCCAGCATTTT. The complete variable domain, with remaining parts taken from reference TRBV16 and TRBJ1-5, reads GEEVAQTPKHLVRGEGQKAKLYCAPIKGHSYVFWYQQVLKNEFKFLISFQNENVFDETGMPKERFSAKCLPNSPCSLEIQATKLEDSAVYFCASSQSMGTGGQPQHFGDGTRLSIL.

The chain couples TRBV6-2 or TRBV6-3 to TRBJ2-7, with D hard to call. Trimming removed 5 bases at V and 0 bases at J, with 8 bases between. Per the germline V gene, CDR1 is MNHEY and CDR2 is SVGEGT. The CDR3 loop spans 13 amino acids. The CDR3 is CASSMEISYEQYV. The DNA of the CDR3 is TGTGCCAGCAGTATGGAGATCTCCTACGAGCAGTACGTC.

The table lists this clonotype with many counts. The gene calls are TRBV5-5 and TRBJ2-1; 11 nucleotides agree with TRBD2. There are 16 residues in the CDR3. Per the germline V gene, CDR1 is SGHKS and CDR2 is YYEKEE (reference sequence). V gave up 4 bases and J gave up 4 bases; unmatched junction bases: 7. The CDR3 loop is CASSAIGTSGYNEQFF. CDR3 bases: TGTGCCAGCAGCGCAATCGGGACTAGCGGATACAATGAGCAGTTCTTC.

The table lists this clonotype with many counts. The chain links TRBV3-1 to TRBJ2-3, with D possibly being TRBD1 or TRBD2 (7 bases each). Germline CDR1 is LGHDT and CDR2 is YNNKEL (reference sequence). The V end lost 2 bases, the J end lost 5 bases, and 20 bases lay between the germline ends. The CDR3 has 17 amino acids. The CDR3 sequence is CASSQLRGGAWKDTQYF. CDR3 in DNA: TGTGCCAGCAGCCAACTCAGGGGGGGGGCCTGGAAAGATACGCAGTATTTT.

This clonotype was observed many times. The chain couples TRBV7-2 to TRBJ2-2; perhaps TRBD2 as D (6 bases). Germline V CDR1 and CDR2: SGHTA, FQGNSA. The CDR3 consists of 17 residues. V shed 0 bases and J shed 7 bases, with 18 bases lying between them. The CDR3 nucleotides read TGTGCCAGCAGCTTAGCCCAGACTAGAAGGTGGATCGGGGAGCTGTTTTTT. It is translated as CASSLAQTRRWIGELFF.

The table lists this clonotype with many counts. The chain employs TRBV7-3 and TRBJ2-1; D is ambiguous. Looked up from germline, CDR1 is SGHTA and CDR2 is FQGTGA. CDR3 size: 13 residues. V lost 2 bases and J lost 5, with 7 bases in between. CDR3 sequence (DNA): TGTGCCAGCAGCTTAGAACGCCACAATGAGCAGTTCTTC. Amino acids: CASSLERHNEQFF.

This clonotype was seen repeatedly, ten times or more. This chain connects TRBV4-2 to TRBJ1-1; D may be TRBD1 (5 bases). CDR3 length: 16 residues. V was shortened by 1 base and J by 0 bases, with 12 bases between the two germline ends. CDR1 and CDR2 from the germline V gene are LGHNA and YNFKEQ. In nucleotides, the CDR3 is TGTGCCAGCAGCCAAGCGGAGCAGGGCGTGAACACTGAAGCTTTCTTT. Amino acids: CASSQAEQGVNTEAFF.

This clonotype was counted at least ten times. The chain employs TRBV12-3 or TRBV12-4 and TRBJ2-5; TRBD1 agrees at 7 bases. The CDR3 runs to 12 residues. J was trimmed by 3 bases and V by 5 bases; bases with no gene match: 0. The CDR3 is CASSQGEETQYF. The CDR3 DNA reads TGTGCCAGCAGTCAGGGGGAAGAGACCCAGTACTTC.

At least ten counts were recorded for this clonotype. V gene TRBV15 combines with J gene TRBJ2-1; D is possibly TRBD1 (6 bases). The CDR3 is 17 amino acids. Germline V CDR1 and CDR2: LNHNV, YYDKDF (reference sequence). V was clipped by 0 bases and J by 1 base, with 13 bases between them. The DNA for the CDR3 is TGTGCCACCAGCAGAGACAGGGGTGGGGGTTCCTACAATGAGCAGTTCTTC. The encoded protein is CATSRDRGGGSYNEQFF. Based on the CDR3 plus reference TRBV15 and TRBJ2-1, the full variable domain is DAMVIQNPRYQVTQFGKPVTLSCSQTLNHNVMYWYQQKSSQAPKLLFHYYDKDFNNEADTPDNFQSRRPNTSFCFLDIRSPGLGDTAMYLCATSRDRGGGSYNEQFFGPGTRLTVL.

This chain uses TRBV12-3 or TRBV12-4 with TRBJ1-3; 9 positions match TRBD1. After removal of 6 bases from V and 3 bases from J, the junction contained 3 bases not matched to a gene. The CDR3 spans 14 residues. The CDR3 region is CASSGTGFGNTIYF. The CDR3 DNA is TGTGCCAGCAGCGGGACAGGGTTTGGAAACACCATATATTTT.

There are many counts of this clonotype. The rearrangement joins TRBV5-1 to TRBJ2-5; 8 bases line up with TRBD1. The CDR3 loop spans 11 amino acids. Germline CDR1 and CDR2: SGHRS and YFSETQ. J gave up 14 bases and V 4 bases, and 7 bases lay outside the gene matches. The DNA for the CDR3 is TGCGCCAGCAGCCGACAGGGGCTCGACTACTTC. Its protein is CASSRQGLDYF.

This clonotype was recorded many times. This CDR3 reads CASSRTLVGELFF. CDR3 DNA sequence: TGCGCCAGCAGCCGAACCCTCGTCGGGGAGCTGTTTTTT. The rearrangement links TRBV4-3 to TRBJ2-2; D ambiguous. This CDR3 comprises 13 residues. Germline CDR1 is LGHNA and CDR2 is YSLEER. Trimming shortened V by 4 bases and J by 7 bases, and 10 bases separated the two germline ends.